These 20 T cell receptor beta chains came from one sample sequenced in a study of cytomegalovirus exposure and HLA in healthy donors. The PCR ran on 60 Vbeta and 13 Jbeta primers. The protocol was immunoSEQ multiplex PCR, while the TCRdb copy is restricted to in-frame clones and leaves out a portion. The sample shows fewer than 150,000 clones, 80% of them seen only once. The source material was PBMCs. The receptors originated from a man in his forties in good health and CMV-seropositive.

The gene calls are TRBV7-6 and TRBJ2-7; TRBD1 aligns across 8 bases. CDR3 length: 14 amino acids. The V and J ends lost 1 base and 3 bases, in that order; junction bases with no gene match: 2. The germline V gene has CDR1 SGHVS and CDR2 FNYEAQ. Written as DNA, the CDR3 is TGTGCCAGCAGCTTAGTAGACAGGGGCTACGAGCAGTACTTC. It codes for CASSLVDRGYEQYF.

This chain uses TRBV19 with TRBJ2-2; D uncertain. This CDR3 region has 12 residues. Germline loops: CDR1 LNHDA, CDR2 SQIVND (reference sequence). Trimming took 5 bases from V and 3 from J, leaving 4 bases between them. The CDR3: CASSDYTGELFF. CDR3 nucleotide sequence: TGTGCCAGTAGTGACTACACCGGGGAGCTGTTTTTT.

CDR3 coding DNA: TGTGCCAGCAGCTTAGCCCTATGGGGGGGCTCGTCCTACGAGCAGTACTTC. Its translation is CASSLALWGGSSYEQYF. The V call is TRBV7-2, the J call TRBJ2-7; a weak D match, TRBD2 (7 bases). Germline V gene lookup returns CDR1 SGHTA and CDR2 FQGNSA. There are 17 residues in the CDR3. V lost 0 bases and J lost 1, with 16 bases in between. Combining the CDR3 with reference TRBV7-2 and TRBJ2-7 gives the whole variable domain GAGVSQSPSNKVTEKGKDVELRCDPISGHTALYWYRQSLGQGLEFLIYFQGNSAPDKSGLPSDRFSAERTGGSVSTLTIQRTQQEDSAVYLCASSLALWGGSSYEQYFGPGTRLTVT.

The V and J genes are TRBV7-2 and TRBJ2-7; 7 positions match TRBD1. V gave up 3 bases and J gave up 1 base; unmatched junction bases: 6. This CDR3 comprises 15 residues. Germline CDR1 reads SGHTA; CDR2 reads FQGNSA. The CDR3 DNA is TGTGCCAGCAGCTTCGGGACAGCCCCTTCCTACGAGCAGTACTTC. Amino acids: CASSFGTAPSYEQYF.

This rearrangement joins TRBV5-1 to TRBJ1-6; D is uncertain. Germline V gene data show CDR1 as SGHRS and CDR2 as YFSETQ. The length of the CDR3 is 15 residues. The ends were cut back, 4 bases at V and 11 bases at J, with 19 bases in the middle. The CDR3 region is CASSPESRSLPPLHF. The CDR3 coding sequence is TGCGCCAGCAGCCCCGAGTCCCGATCTCTTCCACCCCTCCACTTT.

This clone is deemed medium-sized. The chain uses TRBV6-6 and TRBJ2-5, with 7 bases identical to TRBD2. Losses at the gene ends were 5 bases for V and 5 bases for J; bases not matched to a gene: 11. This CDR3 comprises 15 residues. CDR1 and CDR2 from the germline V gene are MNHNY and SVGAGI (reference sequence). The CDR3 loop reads CASSAAAGELETQYF. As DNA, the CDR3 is TGTGCCAGCAGTGCCGCCGCGGGGGAACTGGAGACCCAGTACTTC.

For the CDR3, the DNA is TGCGCCAGCAGCTTTAACAGGGGCGGCGAGCAGTACTTC. Its translation: CASSFNRGGEQYF. The chain links TRBV5-1 to TRBJ2-7; TRBD1 agrees at 7 bases. The V gene's germline CDR1 is SGHRS and CDR2 YFSETQ. Trimming took 2 bases from V and 6 from J; bases not matched to a gene: 5. The CDR3 length is 13 residues.

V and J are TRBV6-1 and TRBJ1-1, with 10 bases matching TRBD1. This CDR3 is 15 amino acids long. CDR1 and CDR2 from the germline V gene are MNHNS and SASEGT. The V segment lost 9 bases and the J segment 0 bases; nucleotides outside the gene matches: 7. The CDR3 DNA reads TGTGCCAGTGGGAGGACAGGGGGACTGAACACTGAAGCTTTCTTT. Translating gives CASGRTGGLNTEAFF.

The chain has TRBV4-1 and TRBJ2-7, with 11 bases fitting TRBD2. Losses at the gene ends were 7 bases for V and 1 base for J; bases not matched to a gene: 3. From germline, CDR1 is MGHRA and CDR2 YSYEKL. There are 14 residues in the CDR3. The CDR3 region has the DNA TGCGCCAGCAAAGGGACTAGCGGTTCCTACGAGCAGTACTTC. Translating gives CASKGTSGSYEQYF.

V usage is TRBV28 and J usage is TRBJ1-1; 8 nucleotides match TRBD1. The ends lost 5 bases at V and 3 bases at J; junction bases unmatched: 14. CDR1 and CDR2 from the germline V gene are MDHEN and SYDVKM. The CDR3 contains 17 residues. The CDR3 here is CASSTIYLGQGYTEAFF. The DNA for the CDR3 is TGTGCCAGCAGTACCATCTACCTCGGACAGGGATACACTGAAGCTTTCTTT.

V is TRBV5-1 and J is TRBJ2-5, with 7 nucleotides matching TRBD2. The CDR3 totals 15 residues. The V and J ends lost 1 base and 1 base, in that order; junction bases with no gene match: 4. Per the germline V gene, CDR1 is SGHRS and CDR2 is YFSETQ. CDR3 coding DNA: TGCGCCAGCAGCTTGAACACGGGGGGCCAAGAGACCCAGTACTTC. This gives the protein CASSLNTGGQETQYF.

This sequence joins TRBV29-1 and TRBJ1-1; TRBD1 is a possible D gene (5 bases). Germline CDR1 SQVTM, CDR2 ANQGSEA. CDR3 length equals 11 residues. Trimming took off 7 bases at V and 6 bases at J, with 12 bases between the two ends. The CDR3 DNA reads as TGCAGCGGCGGGACGGTCGCTGAAGCTTTCTTT. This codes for CSGGTVAEAFF.

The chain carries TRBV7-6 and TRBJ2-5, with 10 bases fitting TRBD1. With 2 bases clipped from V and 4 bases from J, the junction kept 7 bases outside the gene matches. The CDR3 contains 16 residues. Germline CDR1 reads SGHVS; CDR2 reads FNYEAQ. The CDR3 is CASSLSGTGVGETQYF. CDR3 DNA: TGTGCCAGCAGCTTATCCGGGACAGGGGTGGGAGAGACCCAGTACTTC.

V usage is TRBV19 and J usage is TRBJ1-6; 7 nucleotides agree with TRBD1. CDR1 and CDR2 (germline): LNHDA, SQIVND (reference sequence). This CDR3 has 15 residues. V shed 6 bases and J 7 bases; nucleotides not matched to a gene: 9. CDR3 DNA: TGTGCCAGTAGAAACCGACAGGGCCCCAATTCACCCCTCCACTTT. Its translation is CASRNRQGPNSPLHF.

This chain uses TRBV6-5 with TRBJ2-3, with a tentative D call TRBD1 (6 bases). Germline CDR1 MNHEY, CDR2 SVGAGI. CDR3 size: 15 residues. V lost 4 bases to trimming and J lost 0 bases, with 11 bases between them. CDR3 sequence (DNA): TGTGCCAGCAGTTTAACAGGGTCTAGCACAGATACGCAGTATTTT. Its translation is CASSLTGSSTDTQYF.

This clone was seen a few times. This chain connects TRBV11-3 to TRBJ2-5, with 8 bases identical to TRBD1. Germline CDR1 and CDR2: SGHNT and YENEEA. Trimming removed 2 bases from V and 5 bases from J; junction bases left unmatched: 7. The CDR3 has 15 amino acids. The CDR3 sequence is CASSLQAGGQETQYF. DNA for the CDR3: TGTGCCAGCAGCTTACAGGCAGGGGGCCAGGAGACCCAGTACTTC.

CDR3 in amino acids: CASSLDTVSSGGYTF. CDR3 nucleotides: TGCGCCAGCAGCTTGGATACAGTCTCTTCTGGTGGCTACACCTTC. The rearrangement uses TRBV5-1 and TRBJ1-2; D call uncertain. This CDR3 spans 15 amino acids. Germline V gene sequence: CDR1 SGHRS, CDR2 YFSETQ. Trimming cost V 0 bases and J 7 bases, with 16 bases left between them.

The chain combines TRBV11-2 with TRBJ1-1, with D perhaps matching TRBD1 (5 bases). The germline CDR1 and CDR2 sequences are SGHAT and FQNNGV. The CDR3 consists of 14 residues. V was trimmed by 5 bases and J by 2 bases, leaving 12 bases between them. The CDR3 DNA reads TGTGCCAGCAGCGGACGGAGGGGAAACACTGAAGCTTTCTTT. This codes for CASSGRRGNTEAFF.

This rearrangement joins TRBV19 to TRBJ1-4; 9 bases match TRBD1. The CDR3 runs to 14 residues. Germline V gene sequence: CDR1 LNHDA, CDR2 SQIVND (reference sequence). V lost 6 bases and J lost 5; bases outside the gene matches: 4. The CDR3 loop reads CASSQGTGNEKLFF. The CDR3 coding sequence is TGTGCCAGTAGCCAAGGGACAGGGAATGAAAAACTGTTTTTT.

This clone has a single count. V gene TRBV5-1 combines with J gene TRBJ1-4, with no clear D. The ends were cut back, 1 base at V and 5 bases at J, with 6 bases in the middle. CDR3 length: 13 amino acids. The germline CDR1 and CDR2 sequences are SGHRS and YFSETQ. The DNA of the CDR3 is TGCGCCAGCAGCTTGCGGTTAAATGAAAAACTGTTTTTT. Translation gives CASSLRLNEKLFF.